This TCR beta chain was sequenced during a study of radiotherapy plus CTLA-4 blockade in lung cancer. Some clones are missing from TCRdb's copy, which holds only in-frame ones; the method was immunoSEQ multiplex PCR. The sample has 45,000 to 55,000 clones, 88% seen once. CDR3 length: 14 residues. Looked up from germline, CDR1 is SNHLY and CDR2 is FYNNEI. Between the trimmed V and J ends, which lost 9 bases and 4 bases, there was a span of 18 bases. This clonotype was sampled from a human donor with non-small cell lung cancer whose response to radiotherapy plus ipilimumab could not be evaluated. The chain uses TRBV2 and TRBJ2-5, with D possibly TRBD2 on 8 matching bases. The sample consisted of peripheral blood, taken from a patient treated with radiotherapy plus ipilimumab. Here the CDR3 DNA reads TGTGCCAGTAGAGACAGGGCGGGGGGAGAGACCCAGTACTTC. The encoded protein is CASRDRAGGETQYF. Supplemented by reference TRBV2 and TRBJ2-5, the full variable domain reads EPEVTQTPSHQVTQMGQEVILRCVPISNHLYFYWYRQILGQKVEFLVSFYNNEISEKSEIFDDQFSVERPDGSNFTLKIRSTKLEDSAMYFCASRDRAGGETQYFGPGTRLLVL.